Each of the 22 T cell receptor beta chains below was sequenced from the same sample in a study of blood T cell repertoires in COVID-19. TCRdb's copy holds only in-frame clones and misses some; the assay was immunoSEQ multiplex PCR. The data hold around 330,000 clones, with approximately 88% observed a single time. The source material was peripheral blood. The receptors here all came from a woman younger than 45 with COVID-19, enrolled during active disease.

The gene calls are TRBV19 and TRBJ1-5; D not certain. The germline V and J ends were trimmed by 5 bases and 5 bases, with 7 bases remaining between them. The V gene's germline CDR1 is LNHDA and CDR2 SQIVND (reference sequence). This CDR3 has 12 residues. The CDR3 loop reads CASSVTDQPQHF. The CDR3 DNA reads TGTGCCAGTAGTGTTACGGATCAGCCCCAGCATTTT.

The CDR3 DNA sequence: TGTGCCAGCAGCCAAGCCTTGGGGGGTGGGACCCAGTACTTC. Translation gives CASSQALGGGTQYF. The V gene is TRBV3-1 (or the pseudogene TRBV3-2), the J gene TRBJ2-5; maybe TRBD2 (6 bases). V was clipped by 1 base and J by 7 bases, with 13 bases between them. The CDR3 has 14 amino acids. From germline, CDR1 is LGHDT and CDR2 YNNKEL (reference sequence).

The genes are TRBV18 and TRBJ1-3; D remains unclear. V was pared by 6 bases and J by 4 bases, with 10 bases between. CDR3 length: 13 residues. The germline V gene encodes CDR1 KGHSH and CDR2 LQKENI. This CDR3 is CASSTAQGNTIYF. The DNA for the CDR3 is TGTGCCAGCTCCACGGCACAGGGAAACACCATATATTTT.

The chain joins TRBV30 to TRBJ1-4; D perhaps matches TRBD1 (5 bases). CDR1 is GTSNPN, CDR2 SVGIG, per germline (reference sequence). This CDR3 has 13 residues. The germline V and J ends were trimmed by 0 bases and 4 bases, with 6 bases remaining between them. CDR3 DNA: TGTGCCTGGAGTGTAGGGGATAATGAAAAACTGTTTTTT. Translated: CAWSVGDNEKLFF.

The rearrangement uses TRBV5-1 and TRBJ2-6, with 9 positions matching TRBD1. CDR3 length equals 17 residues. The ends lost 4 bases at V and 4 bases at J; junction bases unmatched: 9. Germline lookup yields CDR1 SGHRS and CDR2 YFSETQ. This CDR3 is CASSPWTGASGANVLTF. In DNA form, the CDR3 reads TGCGCCAGCAGCCCATGGACAGGGGCTAGCGGGGCCAACGTCCTGACTTTC.

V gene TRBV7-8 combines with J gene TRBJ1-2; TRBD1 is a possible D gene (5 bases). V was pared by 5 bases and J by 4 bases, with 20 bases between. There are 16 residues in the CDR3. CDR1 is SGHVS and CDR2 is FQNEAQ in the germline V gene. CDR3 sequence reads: CASSPLGTTYSYGYTF. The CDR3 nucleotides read TGTGCCAGCAGCCCTCTCGGGACTACATATAGCTATGGCTACACCTTC.

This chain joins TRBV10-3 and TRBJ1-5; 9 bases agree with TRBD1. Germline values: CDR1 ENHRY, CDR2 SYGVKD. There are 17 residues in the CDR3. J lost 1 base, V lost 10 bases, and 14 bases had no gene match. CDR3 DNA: TGTGCCACAGGGAGATCCGGGACAGGGTTAAGCAATCAGCCCCAGCATTTT. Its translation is CATGRSGTGLSNQPQHF.

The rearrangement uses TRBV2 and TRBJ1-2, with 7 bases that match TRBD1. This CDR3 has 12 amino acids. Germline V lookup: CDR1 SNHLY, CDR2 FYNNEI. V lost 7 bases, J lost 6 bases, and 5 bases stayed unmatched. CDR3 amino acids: CASTDRAHGYTF. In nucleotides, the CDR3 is TGTGCCAGCACCGACAGGGCTCATGGCTACACCTTC.

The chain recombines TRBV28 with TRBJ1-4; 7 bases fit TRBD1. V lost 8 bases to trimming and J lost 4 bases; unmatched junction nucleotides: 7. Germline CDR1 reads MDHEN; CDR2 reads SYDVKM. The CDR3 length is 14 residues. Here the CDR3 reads CASGDSLLNEKLFF. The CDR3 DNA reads TGTGCCAGCGGGGACAGCCTCCTTAATGAAAAACTGTTTTTT.

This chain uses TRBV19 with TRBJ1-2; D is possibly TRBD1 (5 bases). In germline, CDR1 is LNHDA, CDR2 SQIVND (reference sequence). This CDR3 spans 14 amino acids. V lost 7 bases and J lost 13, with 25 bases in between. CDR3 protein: CASKRSAAGGAATF. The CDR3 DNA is TGTGCCAGTAAAAGATCGGCAGCGGGCGGGGCCGCCACCTTC.

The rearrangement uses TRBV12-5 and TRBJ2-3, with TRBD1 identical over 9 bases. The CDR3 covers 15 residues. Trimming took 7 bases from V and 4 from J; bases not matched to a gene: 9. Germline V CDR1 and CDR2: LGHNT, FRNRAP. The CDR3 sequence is CASAIGTGSADTQYF. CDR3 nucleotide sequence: TGTGCTAGTGCCATCGGGACAGGGAGCGCAGATACGCAGTATTTT.

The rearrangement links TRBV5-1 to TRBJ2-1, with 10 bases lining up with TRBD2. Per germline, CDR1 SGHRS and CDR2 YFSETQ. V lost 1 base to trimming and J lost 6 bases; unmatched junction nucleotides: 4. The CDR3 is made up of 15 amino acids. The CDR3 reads CASSLKRGGLNEQFF. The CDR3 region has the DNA TGCGCCAGCAGCTTGAAGCGGGGGGGCCTCAATGAGCAGTTCTTC.

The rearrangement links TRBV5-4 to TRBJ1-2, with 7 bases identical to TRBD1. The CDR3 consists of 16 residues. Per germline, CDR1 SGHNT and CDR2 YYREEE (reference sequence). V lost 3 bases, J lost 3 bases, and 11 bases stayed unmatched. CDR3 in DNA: TGTGCCAGCAGCTCGACAGGGTGGGGGCGTGACTATGGCTACACCTTC. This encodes CASSSTGWGRDYGYTF. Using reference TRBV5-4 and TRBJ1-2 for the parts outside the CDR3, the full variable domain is ETGVTQSPTHLIKTRGQQVTLRCSSQSGHNTVSWYQQALGQGPQFIFQYYREEENGRGNFPPRFSGLQFPNYSSELNVNALELDDSALYLCASSSTGWGRDYGYTFGSGTRLTVV.

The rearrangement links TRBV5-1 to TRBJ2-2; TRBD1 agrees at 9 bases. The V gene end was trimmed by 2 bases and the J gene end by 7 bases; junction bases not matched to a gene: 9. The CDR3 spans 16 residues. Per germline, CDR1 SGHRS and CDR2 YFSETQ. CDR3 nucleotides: TGCGCCAGCAGCTTACAGTTGACAGGGGGGCGCGGGGAGCTGTTTTTT. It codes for CASSLQLTGGRGELFF.

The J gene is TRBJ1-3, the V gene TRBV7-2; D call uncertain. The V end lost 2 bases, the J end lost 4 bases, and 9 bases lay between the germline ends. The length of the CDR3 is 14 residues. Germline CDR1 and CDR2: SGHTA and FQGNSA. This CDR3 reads CASSLTDGGNTIYF. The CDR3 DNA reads TGTGCCAGCAGCTTAACCGACGGGGGAAACACCATATATTTT.

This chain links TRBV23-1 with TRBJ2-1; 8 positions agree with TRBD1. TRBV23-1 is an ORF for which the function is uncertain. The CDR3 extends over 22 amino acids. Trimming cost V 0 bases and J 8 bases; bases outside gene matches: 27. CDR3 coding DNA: TGCGCCAGCAGTCAATCGACCCCGAGCGACCCAGGGGGCGCATGTGGGCGCGATGAGCAGTTCTTC. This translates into CASSQSTPSDPGGACGRDEQFF.

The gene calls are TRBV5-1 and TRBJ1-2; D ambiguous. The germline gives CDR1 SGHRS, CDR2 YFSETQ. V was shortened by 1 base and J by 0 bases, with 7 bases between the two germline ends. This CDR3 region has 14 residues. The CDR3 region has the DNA TGCGCCAGCAGCTTGTCGGTTGCTAACTATGGCTACACCTTC. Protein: CASSLSVANYGYTF.

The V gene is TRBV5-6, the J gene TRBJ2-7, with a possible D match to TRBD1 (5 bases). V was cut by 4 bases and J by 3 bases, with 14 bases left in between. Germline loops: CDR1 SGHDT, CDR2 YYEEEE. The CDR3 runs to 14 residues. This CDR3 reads CASSPSNRYYEQYV. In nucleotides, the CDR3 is TGTGCCAGCAGCCCGAGTAACAGGTACTACGAGCAGTACGTC.

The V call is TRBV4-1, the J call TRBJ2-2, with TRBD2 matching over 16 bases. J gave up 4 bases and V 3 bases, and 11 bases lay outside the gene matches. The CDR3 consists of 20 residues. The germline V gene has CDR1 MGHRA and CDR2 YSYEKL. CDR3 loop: CASSQPLGLAGGRGTGELFF. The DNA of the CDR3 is TGCGCCAGCAGCCAGCCCTTGGGACTAGCGGGGGGGCGCGGCACCGGGGAGCTGTTTTTT.

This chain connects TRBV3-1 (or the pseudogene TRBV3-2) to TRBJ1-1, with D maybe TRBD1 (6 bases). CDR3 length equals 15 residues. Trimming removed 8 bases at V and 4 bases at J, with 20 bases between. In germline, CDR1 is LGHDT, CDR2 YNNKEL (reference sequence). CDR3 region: CASRTGGARSTEAFF. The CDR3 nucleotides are TGTGCCAGCCGTACGGGGGGGGCAAGGAGCACTGAAGCTTTCTTT.

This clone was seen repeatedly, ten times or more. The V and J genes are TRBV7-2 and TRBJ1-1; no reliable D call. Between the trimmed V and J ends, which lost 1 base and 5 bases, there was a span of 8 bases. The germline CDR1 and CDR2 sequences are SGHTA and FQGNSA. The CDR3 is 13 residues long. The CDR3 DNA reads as TGTGCCAGCAGCTTAGGAGTGGTAACTGAAGCTTTCTTT. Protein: CASSLGVVTEAFF.

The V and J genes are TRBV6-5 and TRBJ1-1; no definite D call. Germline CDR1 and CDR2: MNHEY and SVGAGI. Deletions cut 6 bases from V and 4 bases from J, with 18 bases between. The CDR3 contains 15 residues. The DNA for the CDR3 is TGTGCCAGCAGCAAGTCCGTAGGAGGCCTCACTGAAGCTTTCTTT. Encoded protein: CASSKSVGGLTEAFF.